Presented here are 8 T cell receptor beta chains from one specimen sequenced in a study of blood T cell repertoires in COVID-19. TCRdb keeps only in-frame clones here, not all; method: immunoSEQ multiplex PCR. The sample yields roughly 250,000 clones, 87% seen once. The sample comprised peripheral blood. The receptors stem from a woman aged 50 to 60 with acute or convalescent COVID-19.

CDR3 sequence reads: CASSFTGPDTQYF. Here the CDR3 DNA reads TGTGCCAGCAGCTTCACAGGGCCGGATACGCAGTATTTT. This sequence joins TRBV7-2 and TRBJ2-3; TRBD1 might be the D (6 bases). Germline values: CDR1 SGHTA, CDR2 FQGNSA. The V end was cut by 3 bases, the J end by 6 bases, with 10 bases between. There are 13 residues in the CDR3.

This clone was picked up one time. The gene calls are TRBV9 and TRBJ2-7, with a possible D match to TRBD1 (6 bases). The CDR3 loop spans 14 amino acids. V was trimmed by 10 bases and J by 0 bases, leaving 17 bases between them. CDR1 SGDLS and CDR2 YYNGEE come from the germline V gene. CDR3 bases: TGTGCCTCCGCCTTGAGGGGGAGCTCCTACGAGCAGTACTTC. Translated: CASALRGSSYEQYF.

This chain connects TRBV2 to TRBJ1-3, with 7 bases fitting TRBD1. The length of the CDR3 is 14 residues. Trimming took 6 bases from V and 4 from J; bases not matched to a gene: 6. CDR1 and CDR2 from the germline V gene are SNHLY and FYNNEI. The CDR3 DNA sequence: TGTGCCAGCAGAACAGGGGTAGCGGGAAACACCATATATTTT. It yields the protein CASRTGVAGNTIYF.

The chain is built from TRBV6-2 or TRBV6-3 and TRBJ1-2; 8 bases align to TRBD1. J lost 8 bases, V lost 0 bases, and 11 bases had no gene match. Germline CDR1 and CDR2: MNHEY and SVGEGT. This CDR3 is 16 amino acids long. Written as DNA, the CDR3 is TGTGCCAGCAGTTACTCGAGAAGCGGGACAGGAGGCGGCTACACCTTC. Protein: CASSYSRSGTGGGYTF.

This clone was seen once. The chain recombines TRBV19 with TRBJ2-5; D ambiguous. Germline V gene data show CDR1 as LNHDA and CDR2 as SQIVND (reference sequence). V was shortened by 1 base and J by 1 base, with 7 bases between the two germline ends. The CDR3 is 14 residues long. DNA of the CDR3: TGTGCCAGTAGTATAGCGGTCACCCAAGAGACCCAGTACTTC. Translating gives CASSIAVTQETQYF.

The chain recombines TRBV20-1 with TRBJ1-2; the match to TRBD1 covers 7 bases. Germline values: CDR1 DFQATT, CDR2 SNEGSKA (reference sequence). This CDR3 has 14 amino acids. Losses at the gene ends were 3 bases for V and 3 bases for J; bases not matched to a gene: 7. The CDR3 DNA sequence: TGCAGTGCTAGTCGGCCAGGGGGTGACTATGGCTACACCTTC. Translated, it gives CSASRPGGDYGYTF.

The chain combines TRBV5-1 with TRBJ1-4; D is possibly TRBD1 (5 bases). CDR3 length: 14 amino acids. Germline loops: CDR1 SGHRS, CDR2 YFSETQ. Trimming removed 0 bases from V and 6 bases from J, with 9 bases in between. The CDR3 DNA sequence: TGCGCCAGCAGCTTGGTGCAGGGTGATGAAAAACTGTTTTTT. Translating it yields CASSLVQGDEKLFF.

The chain carries TRBV5-1 and TRBJ2-5; a possible D gene is TRBD2 (6 bases). The V end was cut by 4 bases, the J end by 2 bases, with 12 bases between. CDR3 size: 14 residues. The V gene's germline CDR1 is SGHRS and CDR2 YFSETQ. The CDR3 loop is CASSRQRGQETQYF. The CDR3 coding sequence is TGCGCCAGCAGCCGTCAACGGGGGCAAGAGACCCAGTACTTC.